These T cell receptor beta chains were read from a single sample in a study of early T cells in non-severe SARS-CoV-2 infection. A single record per CDR3 protein comes from TCRdb applying MiXCR to the 5' RACE reads. Among about 89,000 distinct CDR3 sequences listed, around 17% were seen once. The specimen comprised whole blood, sampled at baseline. Receptors were obtained from an adult who was a healthcare worker with PCR-confirmed SARS-CoV-2 infection or an uninfected control (not recorded which). Each CDR3 is given with its conserved first and last residue. The order of the fields is CDR3 DNA, CDR3 protein, clone size, V gene, D gene, J gene. D genes are given only for firm matches. Only some rows state a clone size, as once, few, many or a class for expanded clones.

TGTGCCATTCTGGACTCAGAGTCCTACGAGCAGTACTTC	CAILDSESYEQYF	.	TRBV7-9	.	TRBJ2-7
TGTGCCAGCAGCTTTGCCAAGACAGCTACAAACACCGGGGAGCTGTTTTTT	CASSFAKTATNTGELFF	few	TRBV5-6	.	TRBJ2-2
TGTGCCAGCACCCCCCATTGGAGCGGGCCAATGCAGTATACGCAGTATTTT	CASTPHWSGPMQYTQYF	.	TRBV11-2	.	TRBJ2-3
TGTGCCAGCAGCTTGAACTACTACGAGCAGTACTTC	CASSLNYYEQYF	.	TRBV5-6	.	TRBJ2-7
TGTGCCAGCAGTTTTGCAGGGCTCAATCAGCCCCAGCATTTT	CASSFAGLNQPQHF	.	TRBV27	.	TRBJ1-5
TGCAGTGCTAGAGATCGGGTCCATGAGCAGTTCTTC	CSARDRVHEQFF	.	TRBV20-1	.	TRBJ2-1
TGTGCCAGCAGCCCAGACAGTAATGAAAAACTGTTTTTT	CASSPDSNEKLFF	once	TRBV3-1	.	TRBJ1-4
TGCGCCAGCAGCCAAGTTTTGGTGTACACCGGGGAGCTGTTTTTT	CASSQVLVYTGELFF	.	TRBV4-3	.	TRBJ2-2
TGTGCCAGCAGGGCGGACAGGGGTAGGTACAATGAGCAGTTCTTC	CASRADRGRYNEQFF	.	TRBV5-6	TRBD1	TRBJ2-1
TGTGCCAGCTCCCTCGACAGGGTTCGGGCCAAAAACATTCAGTACTTC	CASSLDRVRAKNIQYF	few	TRBV18	TRBD1	TRBJ2-4
TGTGCTAGTGGTTTGGACGCGGACAGCAATGATCAGCCCCAGCATTTT	CASGLDADSNDQPQHF	few	TRBV12-5	.	TRBJ1-5
TGTGCCAGCAGCAAAGCGCGTCTAGCGAAGGATGAGCAGTTCTTC	CASSKARLAKDEQFF	medium-sized	TRBV21-1	.	TRBJ2-1
TGTGCCAGCAGCCCGGACAGGGTGGAAGCTTTCTTT	CASSPDRVEAFF	.	TRBV12-3/TRBV12-4	TRBD1	TRBJ1-1
TGTGCCAGCAGCTTTCGGCTAGCGGATTACAATGAGCAGTTCTTC	CASSFRLADYNEQFF	many	TRBV7-8	TRBD2	TRBJ2-1
TGTGCCACCAGTAACCGGACTAGCAGGAATGAGCAGTTCTTC	CATSNRTSRNEQFF	few	TRBV24-1	TRBD2	TRBJ2-1
TGTGCCAGCAGTCTAGGGGGCGCCGGGAATGAAAAACTGTTTTTT	CASSLGGAGNEKLFF	.	TRBV7-9	TRBD1	TRBJ1-4
TGCGCCAGCAGCTTGGAGACTGGGGGAGGCACTGAAGCTTTCTTT	CASSLETGGGTEAFF	.	TRBV5-1	.	TRBJ1-1
TGCAGTGCTGATCGGACGACCACTGAAGCTTTCTTT	CSADRTTTEAFF	.	TRBV20-1	.	TRBJ1-1
TGCAGTGCTAGAGCACTAGCGGGAGTCATCGGGGAGCTGTTTTTT	CSARALAGVIGELFF	.	TRBV20-1	TRBD2	TRBJ2-2
TGTGCCAGCAGCCGCGGGGACAGCGGAGATCAGCCCCAGCATTTT	CASSRGDSGDQPQHF	.	TRBV5-6	TRBD1	TRBJ1-5
TGTGCCAGCAGTCGAGGGACGGGGTCTACCTACAATGAGCAGTTCTTC	CASSRGTGSTYNEQFF	.	TRBV28	.	TRBJ2-1
TGTGCCAGCAGTTTAATCGGGGGGCGGCAAGAGACCCAGTACTTC	CASSLIGGRQETQYF	few	TRBV28	.	TRBJ2-5
TGTGCCTGGAGTATTTTACAGGGCCCAGATACGCAGTATTTT	CAWSILQGPDTQYF	.	TRBV30	.	TRBJ2-3
TGTGCCAGCAGTTACTCGGACAGGGGGCGCGGCGAGCAGTACTTC	CASSYSDRGRGEQYF	.	TRBV6-6	TRBD1	TRBJ2-7
TGTGCCAGCAGTCAGCTCGCGCGCATGGGGGAGCTGTTTTTT	CASSQLARMGELFF	few	TRBV11-1	.	TRBJ2-2
TGTGCCAGCAGCTTAGGGGGCCGACGGAACACAGATACGCAGTATTTT	CASSLGGRRNTDTQYF	few	TRBV7-2	.	TRBJ2-3
TGTGCCAGCAGCTTAGGAGGGGTAAAGACCCAGTACTTC	CASSLGGVKTQYF	few	TRBV7-6	.	TRBJ2-5
TGCAGTGCTAGATTAGCGGGCAGCTCCTACGAGCAGTACTTC	CSARLAGSSYEQYF	.	TRBV20-1	TRBD2	TRBJ2-7
TGTGCCTGGAGTGTAGGGGGTAACACCGGGGAGCTGTTTTTT	CAWSVGGNTGELFF	few	TRBV30	.	TRBJ2-2
TGTGCCAGCAGCCCCACTAGACAGGGTAGGAATCAGCCCCAGCATTTT	CASSPTRQGRNQPQHF	.	TRBV6-1	TRBD1	TRBJ1-5
TGTGCCAGCACGGGACAGGGGACCACAGATACGCAGTATTTT	CASTGQGTTDTQYF	.	TRBV2	TRBD1	TRBJ2-3
TGCAGTGCTAGTTCGTTTGAACGCGCCGATACGCAGTATTTT	CSASSFERADTQYF	few	TRBV20-1	.	TRBJ2-3
TGTGCCAGCAGTACCGGACTAGCGGGAGGTGGTCCAGATACGCAGTATTTT	CASSTGLAGGGPDTQYF	.	TRBV6-2/TRBV6-3	TRBD2	TRBJ2-3
TGTGCCAGCAGTTTGGAGACGGTCATTCAGTACTTC	CASSLETVIQYF	few	TRBV12-3/TRBV12-4	.	TRBJ2-4
TGTGCCAGCAGCCCCCTCTCAGAGTATGGCTACACCTTC	CASSPLSEYGYTF	.	TRBV5-6	.	TRBJ1-2
TGCGCCAGCAGCTTGGAGGGGGAAGCTTTCTTT	CASSLEGEAFF	.	TRBV5-1	.	TRBJ1-1
TGTGCCAGCAGCGCGGCCGAGCGGCCATACACAGATACGCAGTATTTT	CASSAAERPYTDTQYF	few	TRBV12-3/TRBV12-4	.	TRBJ2-3
TGTGCCAGCAGTCAACGGACAGGGGGCATCAAAAACATTCAGTACTTC	CASSQRTGGIKNIQYF	many	TRBV6-5	TRBD1	TRBJ2-4
TGTGCCGGAAGCAGACTCAGCTCCTACAATGAGCAGTTCTTC	CAGSRLSSYNEQFF	.	TRBV2	.	TRBJ2-1
TGTGCCAGCTCACCACCGGCCAGGGGGAGCTCTGGAAACACCATATATTTT	CASSPPARGSSGNTIYF	.	TRBV18	TRBD1	TRBJ1-3
TGCGCCAGCAGGGAGGGCGGACCTAATGAAAAACTGTTTTTT	CASREGGPNEKLFF	.	TRBV10-2	.	TRBJ1-4
TGCAGTGGGGCGGGACAGGGGGATGGTGAGCAGTTCTTC	CSGAGQGDGEQFF	many	TRBV20-1	TRBD1	TRBJ2-1
TGTGCCAGCAGTCCCCGGACCTACAATGAGCAGTTCTTC	CASSPRTYNEQFF	.	TRBV12-3/TRBV12-4	.	TRBJ2-1
TGTGCCAGCAGTGGTCTGGGTTTGGGGGGCATACAGCCCCAGCATTTT	CASSGLGLGGIQPQHF	.	TRBV28	.	TRBJ1-5
TGTGCCAGCGGGAACCTCGGACAGGTCGAAAAACTGTTTTTT	CASGNLGQVEKLFF	.	TRBV6-5	TRBD1	TRBJ1-4